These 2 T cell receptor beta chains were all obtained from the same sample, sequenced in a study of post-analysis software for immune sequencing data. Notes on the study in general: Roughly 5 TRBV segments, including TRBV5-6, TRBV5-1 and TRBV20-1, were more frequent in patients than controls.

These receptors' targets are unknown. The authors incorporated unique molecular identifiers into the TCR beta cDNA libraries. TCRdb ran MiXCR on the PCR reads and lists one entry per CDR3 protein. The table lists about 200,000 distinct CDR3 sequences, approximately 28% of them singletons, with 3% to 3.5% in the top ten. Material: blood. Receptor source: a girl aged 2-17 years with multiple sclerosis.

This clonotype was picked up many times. The CDR3, as DNA: TGCGCCAGCAGCTTGGCTCGGACTAGCGGGATCAATGAGCAGTTCTTC. Encoded protein: CASSLARTSGINEQFF. The chain uses TRBV5-1 and TRBJ2-1; TRBD2 matches 12 bases. The trim removed 0 bases at V and 6 bases at J, leaving 4 bases unmatched. Germline-derived CDR1 and CDR2 are SGHRS and YFSETQ. The CDR3 runs 16 residues.

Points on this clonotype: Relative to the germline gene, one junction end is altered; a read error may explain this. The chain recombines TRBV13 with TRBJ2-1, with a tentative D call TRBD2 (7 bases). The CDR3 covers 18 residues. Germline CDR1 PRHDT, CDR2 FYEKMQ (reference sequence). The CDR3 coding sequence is TGTGTCAGCAGCTTAGAAGGAGTTGGGGGGGGCCATCCCAATGAGCAGTTCTTC. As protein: CVSSLEGVGGGHPNEQFF.